The rows below give T cell receptor beta chains drawn from one sample of a study of tissue T cells after allogeneic stem cell transplantation. Produced via immunoSEQ multiplex PCR; TCRdb's table is partial and in-frame only. The table includes about 43,000 clones, roughly 90% detected once. Sequenced material: blood, taken before transplantation. The receptor source for this set is a woman aged 35-75 years who later had graft-versus-host disease after an allogeneic stem cell transplant. The CDR3 runs from the conserved cysteine through the conserved F or W. The D gene is left open where the match is weak. Rows may omit the clone size; those that give it use once, few, many or a size class.

j_call | clone_size | v_call | d_call | cdr3_nt | cdr3_aa
TRBJ1-1 | - | TRBV5-5 | - | TGTGCCAGCAGCTCATTAAGCGGTCCTGAAGCTTTCTTT | CASSSLSGPEAFF
TRBJ1-5 | - | TRBV12-5 | - | TGTGCTAGTGGGTATGTTAGCAATCAGCCCCAGCATTTT | CASGYVSNQPQHF
TRBJ2-1 | - | TRBV29-1 | - | TGCAGCGTTGAAGGACAGGTAGGGAACAATGAGCAGTTCTTC | CSVEGQVGNNEQFF
TRBJ2-5 | once | TRBV23-1 | TRBD2 | TGCGCCAGCAGTCAATCCGGACTAGCGGGCCCTGCACAAGAGACCCAGTACTTC | CASSQSGLAGPAQETQYF
TRBJ2-2 | - | TRBV14 | - | TGTGCCAGCAGCCAAGCAAGGACGACGCCGGCGAACACCGGGGAGCTGTTTTTT | CASSQARTTPANTGELFF
TRBJ2-7 | - | TRBV19 | TRBD1 | TGTGCCAGTACCATGGGGGGACAGGGTTCCTACGAGCAGTACTTC | CASTMGGQGSYEQYF
TRBJ2-3 | - | TRBV7-2 | - | TGTGCCAGCAGCCCTGACTTAAACACAGATACGCAGTATTTT | CASSPDLNTDTQYF
TRBJ2-7 | - | TRBV2 | - | TGTGCCAGCCAAACGGACTACGAGCAGTACTTC | CASQTDYEQYF
TRBJ2-2 | - | TRBV4-2 | TRBD2 | TGTGCCAGCAGCCAAGTATTAGCGGGCTTGGACGGGGAGCTGTTTTTT | CASSQVLAGLDGELFF
TRBJ2-2 | - | TRBV4-3 | - | TGCGCCAGCAGCCAAGATACGGCGGTCGGGGAGCTGTTTTTT | CASSQDTAVGELFF
TRBJ1-1 | - | TRBV28 | - | TGTGCCAGCAGTTCCCCCTCAAGGTCGGGTGCTTTCTTT | CASSSPSRSGAFF
TRBJ2-3 | - | TRBV10-1 | TRBD2 | TGCGCCAGCAGTGAGGGGACTAGCGGCTTCACAGATACGCAGTATTTT | CASSEGTSGFTDTQYF
TRBJ1-4 | once | TRBV25-1 | - | TGTGCCAGCAGTGCCGACAGCGTGACTAATGAAAAACTGTTTTTT | CASSADSVTNEKLFF
TRBJ1-4 | - | TRBV4-1 | - | TGCGCCAGCAGCCAAGTGAAGGGGGGGGATGAAAAACTGTTTTTT | CASSQVKGGDEKLFF
TRBJ2-1 | - | TRBV6-5 | - | TGTGCCAGCAGTTACGGCCAGCTCTACAATGAGCAGTTCTTC | CASSYGQLYNEQFF
TRBJ1-3 | - | TRBV5-1 | - | TGCGCCAGCAGACCCACCTCGGCCCCTGAAAACACCATATATTTT | CASRPTSAPENTIYF
TRBJ2-3 | - | TRBV25-1 | TRBD1 | TGTGCCAGCAGTGCGGGACAGGGGCGGGATACGCAGTATTTT | CASSAGQGRDTQYF
TRBJ1-4 | - | TRBV4-1 | - | TGCGCCAGCAGCCAAGATACGGGGGGTTGGGAAAAACTGTTTTTT | CASSQDTGGWEKLFF
TRBJ2-1 | - | TRBV18 | - | TGTGCCAGCTCACCACCGGCAGCCTCCTACAATGAGCAGTTCTTC | CASSPPAASYNEQFF
TRBJ2-2 | - | TRBV5-4 | TRBD1 | TGTGCCAGCAGCCCCGGGACAGGGGGTATCACCGGGGAGCTGTTTTTT | CASSPGTGGITGELFF
TRBJ2-5 | - | TRBV7-9 | TRBD2 | TGTGCCAGCAGCTTCCCAAAGCGGGGGGCCTCCCAAGAGACCCAGTACTTC | CASSFPKRGASQETQYF
TRBJ1-1 | - | TRBV19 | - | TGTGCCAGTAGTATAGATCTACGGGGGAGAACTGAAGCTTTCTTT | CASSIDLRGRTEAFF
TRBJ2-5 | - | TRBV5-1 | - | TGCGCCAGCAGCTTCGGCCTAGGGGAAGAGACCCAGTACTTC | CASSFGLGEETQYF
TRBJ2-1 | - | TRBV11-2 | - | TGTGCCAGCAGCTCAAGACTAGACAGCTCCTACAATGAGCAGTTCTTC | CASSSRLDSSYNEQFF